The subject of this entry is one TCR beta chain. What it binds is not known. The record originates from a study of OX40 agonist ivuxolimab in advanced cancers. Study background: Patients were treated with intravenous ivuxolimab, dosed at 0.01 to 10 mg/kg and infused every 2 weeks.

General observations from the study: Certain nonresponders additionally had low normalized T-cell clonal expansion. What antigens the expanded peripheral T cells recognized was never established.

Assay: immunoSEQ multiplex PCR; the TCRdb copy retains only in-frame clones and omits some. Here the sample spans approximately 80,000 clones, approximately 91% being singletons. It was autoimmune disease history or systemic immunosuppression that excluded patients. Germline CDR1 reads ENHRY; CDR2 reads SYGVKD. Trimming cost V 6 bases and J 5 bases; bases outside gene matches: 6. The CDR3 extends over 15 amino acids. This chain links TRBV10-3 with TRBJ1-5; 11 nucleotides line up with TRBD1. The origin of this receptor is an adult with an advanced solid tumor such as melanoma, head and neck, liver or kidney cancer. The specimen comprised CD4+ or CD8+ T cells sorted from blood, sampled in a trial of the OX40 agonist ivuxolimab. The CDR3 nucleotides read TGTGCCATCAGGGAGGGACAGGGGGAACATCAGCCCCAGCATTTT. It yields the protein CAIREGQGEHQPQHF.